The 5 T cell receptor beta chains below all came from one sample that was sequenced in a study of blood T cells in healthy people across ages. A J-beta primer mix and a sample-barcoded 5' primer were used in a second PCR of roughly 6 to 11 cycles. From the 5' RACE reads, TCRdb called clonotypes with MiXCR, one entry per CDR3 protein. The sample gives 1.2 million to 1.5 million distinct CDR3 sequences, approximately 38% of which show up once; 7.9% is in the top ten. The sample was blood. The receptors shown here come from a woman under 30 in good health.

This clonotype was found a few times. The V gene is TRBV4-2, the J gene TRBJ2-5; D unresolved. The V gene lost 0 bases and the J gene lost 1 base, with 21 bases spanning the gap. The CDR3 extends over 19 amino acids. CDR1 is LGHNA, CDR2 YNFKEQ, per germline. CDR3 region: CASSQDWKASAHIQETQYF. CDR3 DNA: TGTGCCAGCAGCCAAGATTGGAAAGCCAGCGCCCACATCCAAGAGACCCAGTACTTC.

The CDR3 loop reads CASSYSTGVNQPQHF. The CDR3 DNA follows: TGTGCCAGCAGTTACTCGACAGGGGTGAATCAGCCCCAGCATTTT. The rearrangement links TRBV6-2 or TRBV6-3 to TRBJ1-5, with 8 bases lining up with TRBD1. The CDR3 contains 15 residues. J gave up 4 bases and V 0 bases, and 2 bases lay outside the gene matches. Germline V lookup: CDR1 MNHEY, CDR2 SVGEGT.

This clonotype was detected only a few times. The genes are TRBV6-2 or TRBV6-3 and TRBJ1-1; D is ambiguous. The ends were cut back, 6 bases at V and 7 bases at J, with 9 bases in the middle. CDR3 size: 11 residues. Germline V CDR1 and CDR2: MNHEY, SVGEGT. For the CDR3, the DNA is TGTGCCAGCAGAAATGACCGTGAAGCTTTCTTT. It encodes CASRNDREAFF.

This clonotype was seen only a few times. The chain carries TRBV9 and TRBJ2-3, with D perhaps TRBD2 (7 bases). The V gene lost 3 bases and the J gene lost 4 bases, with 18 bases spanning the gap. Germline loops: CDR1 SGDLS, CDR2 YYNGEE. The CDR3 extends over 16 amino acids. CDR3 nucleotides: TGTGCCAGCAGCGAGGGGGGGGCGGGAGTCCCAGATACGCAGTATTTT. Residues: CASSEGGAGVPDTQYF.

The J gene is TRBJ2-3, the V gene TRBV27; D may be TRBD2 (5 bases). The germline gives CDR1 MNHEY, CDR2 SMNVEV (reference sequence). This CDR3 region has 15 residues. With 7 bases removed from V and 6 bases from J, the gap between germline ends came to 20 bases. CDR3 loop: CASTRRTEATDTQYF. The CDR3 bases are TGTGCCAGCACTAGAAGGACGGAGGCCACGGATACGCAGTATTTT.